This T cell receptor beta chain was recovered during a study of regulatory T cells in long-lasting Graves disease. V was shortened by 3 bases and J by 2 bases, with 2 bases between the two germline ends. This CDR3 has 13 amino acids. Germline CDR1 reads SGHAT; CDR2 reads FQNNGV. HTBI primers from iRepertoire and Arm-PCR of CDR3 regions yielded the TCR beta libraries. TCRdb itself ran the multiplex PCR reads through MiXCR, one entry per CDR3 protein. The sample has fewer than 550,000 distinct CDR3 sequences, about a fifth seen once. Time point specified: persistent/refractory GD, antithyroid drugs over 5 years with positive TRAb. With RNA extracted from PBMCs as input, the TCR library was made. The study's findings and limits: Shared public clonotypes totalled 2,500 to 3,500 in persistent patients, compared with 966 in new patients.

This clonotype was seen a handful of times. As yet, its antigen is unknown. The specimen comprised peripheral blood mononuclear cells (PBMCs), sampled when the disease was refractory, from a patient treated with antithyroid drugs. The sequence was obtained from a female donor with Graves disease. The V call is TRBV11-2, the J call TRBJ2-6; D remains ambiguous. CDR3: CASSFPGANVLTF. The CDR3 nucleotides are TGTGCCAGCAGCTTCCCTGGGGCCAACGTCCTGACTTTC.